The 27 T cell receptor beta chains below were found in one sample sequenced in a study of blood T cell repertoires in COVID-19. Libraries were prepared by immunoSEQ multiplex PCR; TCRdb keeps only in-frame clonotypes and omits some of them. The sample records more than 100,000 clones, around 86% being singletons. The sequenced sample consisted of peripheral blood. These receptors were obtained from a woman aged 70-85 years with acute or convalescent COVID-19.

The chain recombines TRBV6-5 with TRBJ2-7, with 9 bases aligning to TRBD1. Losses at the gene ends were 6 bases for V and 7 bases for J; bases not matched to a gene: 7. The CDR3 loop spans 13 amino acids. Germline V gene sequence: CDR1 MNHEY, CDR2 SVGAGI. CDR3 in DNA: TGTGCCAGCAGCCGGGACAGGGTTGGAGAGCAGTACTTC. Its translation is CASSRDRVGEQYF.

V is TRBV7-2 and J is TRBJ2-5; the match to TRBD1 covers 8 bases. V dropped 4 bases and J dropped 5; count of bases not matched to a gene: 6. Looked up from germline, CDR1 is SGHTA and CDR2 is FQGNSA. This CDR3 contains 14 residues. The CDR3 loop reads CASSSPGGSETQYF. DNA for the CDR3: TGTGCCAGCAGCTCACCAGGGGGCTCGGAGACCCAGTACTTC. Based on the CDR3 plus reference TRBV7-2 and TRBJ2-5, the full variable domain is GAGVSQSPSNKVTEKGKDVELRCDPISGHTALYWYRQSLGQGLEFLIYFQGNSAPDKSGLPSDRFSAERTGGSVSTLTIQRTQQEDSAVYLCASSSPGGSETQYFGPGTRLLVL.

Only one count was recorded for this clone. The CDR3 nucleotides are TGTGCCAGCAGCTTCTTAGAGTCACCCCTCCACTTT. Its translation is CASSFLESPLHF. J is TRBJ1-6 and V is TRBV13, with unresolved D. Trimming pared 3 bases from V and 10 bases from J, leaving 7 bases between. The CDR3 covers 12 residues. Per the germline V gene, CDR1 is PRHDT and CDR2 is FYEKMQ (reference sequence).

The chain recombines TRBV6-1 with TRBJ1-1; the D is unclear. Germline V gene sequence: CDR1 MNHNS, CDR2 SASEGT. CDR3 size: 13 residues. Trimming took 2 bases from V and 2 from J, leaving 6 bases between them. The CDR3 sequence is CASSELRNTEAFF. The CDR3 nucleotides read TGTGCCAGCAGTGAACTGAGAAACACTGAAGCTTTCTTT.

This clone came up a few times. CDR3 DNA sequence: TGTGCCAGCAGGTACCAAGGGTGGGAGGGAACTGGAAACACCATATATTTT. Residues: CASRYQGWEGTGNTIYF. The chain is built from TRBV5-5 and TRBJ1-3, with no clear D. Trimming shortened V by 5 bases and J by 2 bases, and 20 bases separated the two germline ends. This CDR3 is built from 17 residues. Per the germline V gene, CDR1 is SGHKS and CDR2 is YYEKEE (reference sequence).

The chain has TRBV5-4 and TRBJ1-1, with TRBD1 matching 7 bases. The CDR3 contains 15 residues. Germline V gene data show CDR1 as SGHNT and CDR2 as YYREEE (reference sequence). V gave up 1 base and J gave up 2 bases; unmatched junction bases: 5. CDR3 protein: CASSLSGQPNTEAFF. The CDR3 bases are TGTGCCAGCAGCTTGTCGGGACAGCCAAACACTGAAGCTTTCTTT.

CDR3 residues: CASHWAENTGELFF. The CDR3 DNA sequence: TGTGCCAGCCATTGGGCTGAGAACACCGGGGAGCTGTTTTTT. The J gene is TRBJ2-2, the V gene TRBV2; no reliable D call. Germline V CDR1 and CDR2: SNHLY, FYNNEI. The CDR3 extends over 14 amino acids. V gave up 8 bases and J gave up 1 base, with 11 bases separating them.

V usage is TRBV9 and J usage is TRBJ2-5; 10 bases are a match to TRBD1. J gave up 5 bases and V 3 bases, and 7 bases lay outside the gene matches. CDR1 SGDLS and CDR2 YYNGEE come from the germline V gene. The CDR3 spans 15 residues. This CDR3 reads CASSGTGGAGETQYF. In DNA, the CDR3 is TGTGCCAGCAGCGGGACAGGGGGAGCGGGGGAGACCCAGTACTTC.

The V call is TRBV28, the J call TRBJ1-3; TRBD1 might be the D (6 bases). V lost 5 bases, J lost 0 bases, and 11 bases lay in between. Germline lookup yields CDR1 MDHEN and CDR2 SYDVKM. This CDR3 has 15 residues. CDR3 region: CASSLGQSSGNTIYF. The CDR3, as DNA: TGTGCCAGCAGTCTCGGACAGAGCTCTGGAAACACCATATATTTT.

This clone was picked up a small number of times. J is TRBJ2-2 and V is TRBV27, with 10 bases matching TRBD2. The CDR3 is 17 residues long. Germline-derived CDR1 and CDR2 are MNHEY and SMNVEV (reference sequence). V was clipped by 0 bases and J by 3 bases; unmatched bases: 4. The DNA for the CDR3 is TGTGCCAGCAGTTTATCGCCCCTAGCGGGGGACACCGGGGAGCTGTTTTTT. Protein sequence: CASSLSPLAGDTGELFF.

The V and J genes are TRBV6-5 and TRBJ1-6, with a weak D call TRBD1 (5 bases). The CDR3 is 14 residues long. Germline CDR1 MNHEY, CDR2 SVGAGI. Trimming removed 6 bases at V and 9 bases at J, with 15 bases between. CDR3: CASSRFQGTSPLHF. The CDR3, as DNA: TGTGCCAGCAGCCGATTTCAGGGTACTTCACCCCTCCACTTT.

The chain has TRBV2 and TRBJ1-2, with D possibly TRBD1 on 5 matching bases. Trimming stripped 1 base from V and 2 bases from J, with 11 bases between. Germline assignment: CDR1 SNHLY and CDR2 FYNNEI. CDR3 size: 15 residues. CDR3 sequence reads: CASSEVQGSNYGYTF. CDR3 sequence (DNA): TGTGCCAGCAGTGAAGTTCAGGGCTCCAACTATGGCTACACCTTC.

The chain is built from TRBV7-9 and TRBJ2-5, with 7 nucleotides matching TRBD1. The CDR3 runs to 17 residues. CDR1 SEHNR and CDR2 FQNEAQ come from the germline V gene (reference sequence). The V and J ends lost 5 bases and 1 base, in that order; junction bases with no gene match: 13. The CDR3 DNA is TGTGCCAGCAGCCGGGACAGCCACCAACGATTCCAAGAGACCCAGTACTTC. It translates to CASSRDSHQRFQETQYF.

This sequence joins TRBV5-1 and TRBJ1-2; 7 bases agree with TRBD1. Per germline, CDR1 SGHRS and CDR2 YFSETQ. Trimming cost V 6 bases and J 7 bases; bases outside gene matches: 12. CDR3 size: 14 residues. The CDR3 sequence is CASNPYQGGGGYTF. The DNA for the CDR3 is TGCGCCAGCAACCCATACCAGGGGGGAGGTGGCTACACCTTC.

The chain couples TRBV7-3 to TRBJ2-1; 8 bases line up with TRBD2. V lost 6 bases and J lost 3; bases outside the gene matches: 7. The CDR3 runs 15 residues. CDR1 SGHTA and CDR2 FQGTGA come from the germline V gene. CDR3 residues: CASSSIAGLYNEQFF. Written as DNA, the CDR3 is TGTGCCAGCAGTTCTATAGCGGGACTCTACAATGAGCAGTTCTTC.

The chain couples TRBV28 to TRBJ1-1; a weak D match, TRBD1 (5 bases). The CDR3 has 11 residues. Trimming stripped 6 bases from V and 10 bases from J, with 12 bases between. Germline V gene data show CDR1 as MDHEN and CDR2 as SYDVKM. The CDR3 DNA reads as TGTGCCAGCAGCTTCTTCGGGGGAGCTTTCTTT. Its translation: CASSFFGGAFF.

V is TRBV9 and J is TRBJ2-3; maybe TRBD2 (7 bases). Trimming removed 4 bases at V and 6 bases at J, with 18 bases between. The CDR3 is 15 residues long. Per germline, CDR1 SGDLS and CDR2 YYNGEE. Here the CDR3 reads CASSPPRGGWDTQYF. DNA for the CDR3: TGTGCCAGCAGCCCTCCTAGGGGGGGCTGGGATACGCAGTATTTT.

The rearrangement links TRBV7-2 to TRBJ1-1; 8 bases are a match to TRBD1. The V segment lost 1 base and the J segment 6 bases; nucleotides outside the gene matches: 7. This CDR3 contains 15 residues. CDR1 and CDR2 from the germline V gene are SGHTA and FQGNSA. The CDR3 region is CASSLGGQGSAEAFF. The CDR3 nucleotides read TGTGCCAGCAGCTTAGGCGGACAGGGTTCCGCTGAAGCTTTCTTT.

This sequence joins TRBV27 and TRBJ2-5; weak D call: TRBD1 (5 bases). Between the trimmed V and J ends, which lost 10 bases and 2 bases, there was a span of 11 bases. Germline lookup yields CDR1 MNHEY and CDR2 SMNVEV (reference sequence). The CDR3 has 12 amino acids. This CDR3 reads CAIGAAQETQYF. DNA for the CDR3: TGTGCCATTGGGGCAGCACAAGAGACCCAGTACTTC.

The chain is built from TRBV28 and TRBJ1-3, with 12 bases lining up with TRBD1. The V and J ends lost 6 bases and 7 bases, in that order; junction bases with no gene match: 7. The CDR3 extends over 15 amino acids. In germline, CDR1 is MDHEN, CDR2 SYDVKM. CDR3 sequence reads: CASRGQGAQSNTIYF. The CDR3 coding sequence is TGTGCCAGCAGGGGACAGGGGGCTCAAAGCAACACCATATATTTT.

This clone was found a few times. The V and J genes are TRBV30 and TRBJ1-1, with D unclear. Deletions cut 1 base from V and 6 bases from J, with 6 bases between. The CDR3 contains 11 residues. Germline CDR1 GTSNPN, CDR2 SVGIG (reference sequence). The CDR3 region is CAWSDSAEAFF. CDR3 nucleotides: TGTGCCTGGAGTGACTCTGCTGAAGCTTTCTTT.

The chain has TRBV2 and TRBJ2-5; TRBD2 aligns across 8 bases. Germline CDR1 reads SNHLY; CDR2 reads FYNNEI. CDR3 length: 15 amino acids. The V segment lost 7 bases and the J segment 1 base; nucleotides outside the gene matches: 8. CDR3 coding DNA: TGTGCCAGCACCAGGATTAGCGGGGCCCAAGAGACCCAGTACTTC. Protein sequence: CASTRISGAQETQYF.

The chain recombines TRBV5-1 with TRBJ1-6; tentative D call: TRBD1 (5 bases). This CDR3 is 14 amino acids long. Germline V CDR1 and CDR2: SGHRS, YFSETQ. The V end lost 2 bases, the J end lost 5 bases, and 8 bases lay between the germline ends. The DNA for the CDR3 is TGCGCCAGCAGCTTTCAAGGGGATAATTCACCCCTCCACTTT. This codes for CASSFQGDNSPLHF.

V is TRBV10-3 and J is TRBJ1-2, with D perhaps TRBD1 (6 bases). V lost 6 bases and J 6 bases, leaving 20 bases between the germline ends. Germline CDR1 ENHRY, CDR2 SYGVKD. CDR3 length: 15 amino acids. In DNA, the CDR3 is TGTGCCATCAGCGGATACAGGGTTCAGGAGAATGGCTACACCTTC. Protein: CAISGYRVQENGYTF.

The genes are TRBV9 and TRBJ2-1; D ambiguous. The CDR3 length is 12 residues. Germline CDR1 and CDR2: SGDLS and YYNGEE. V dropped 3 bases and J dropped 4 bases, with 5 bases sitting between them. In DNA, the CDR3 is TGTGCCAGCAGCGGAGGATACAATGAGCAGTTCTTC. This codes for CASSGGYNEQFF. The whole variable domain, remainder taken from reference TRBV9 and TRBJ2-1, is DSGVTQTPKHLITATGQRVTLRCSPRSGDLSVYWYQQSLDQGLQFLIQYYNGEERAKGNILERFSAQQFPDLHSELNLSSLELGDSALYFCASSGGYNEQFFGPGTRLTVL.

This chain connects TRBV9 to TRBJ1-2; a possible D gene is TRBD1 (5 bases). From germline, CDR1 is SGDLS and CDR2 YYNGEE. With 3 bases removed from V and 6 bases from J, the gap between germline ends came to 9 bases. This CDR3 has 12 residues. The DNA of the CDR3 is TGTGCCAGCAGCGGCGGACATCATGGCTACACCTTC. Amino acid sequence: CASSGGHHGYTF.

The chain couples TRBV10-2 to TRBJ1-4; D gene unclear. The CDR3 runs to 17 residues. Germline V gene sequence: CDR1 WSHSY, CDR2 SAAADI. V lost 3 bases to trimming and J lost 0 bases, with 14 bases between them. DNA for the CDR3: TGCGCCAGCAGTGACGCGGGAGGGATTGCAACTAATGAAAAACTGTTTTTT. Amino acids: CASSDAGGIATNEKLFF.